Following are 5 T cell receptor beta chains from one sample sequenced in a study of T cells after posttransplantation cyclophosphamide. Treatment was busulfan-fludarabine conditioning, a marrow graft, and cyclophosphamide on days +3 and +4. Clones were read by immunoSEQ multiplex PCR, and TCRdb kept only the in-frame ones, dropping some. The table shows fewer than 8,000 clones, with roughly 79% occurring only once. Sample: CD8+ T cells sorted from PBMCs, taken around 1,300 days after allogeneic stem cell transplant with posttransplant cyclophosphamide. The receptors derive from a female patient between 50 and 60 years old who received an allogeneic stem cell transplant from a related donor, was CMV-positive, and had no GVHD. These T cells may partly come from the graft donor.

V gene TRBV25-1 combines with J gene TRBJ2-1; no reliable D call. The CDR3 covers 13 residues. V shed 1 base and J shed 5 bases, with 6 bases lying between them. Germline V gene lookup returns CDR1 MGHDK and CDR2 SYGVNS. The CDR3 is CASSESPDNEQFF. CDR3 DNA sequence: TGTGCCAGCAGTGAATCACCAGACAATGAGCAGTTCTTC.

V gene TRBV11-2 combines with J gene TRBJ2-7; 9 bases agree with TRBD1. V shed 5 bases and J 4 bases; nucleotides not matched to a gene: 12. Germline loops: CDR1 SGHAT, CDR2 FQNNGV. This CDR3 region has 16 residues. CDR3 sequence reads: CASSRPQWDRVYEQYF. The CDR3 DNA sequence: TGTGCCAGCAGCCGACCTCAATGGGACAGGGTGTACGAGCAGTACTTC.

In this sample, this clone turned up once. The chain employs TRBV7-2 and TRBJ2-1; TRBD2 matches 7 bases. The CDR3 sequence is 13 residues long. With V trimmed by 3 bases and J by 9 bases, 5 bases remained unmatched. CDR1 is SGHTA, CDR2 FQGNSA, per germline. CDR3 sequence: CASSFGGSGEQFF. The CDR3 DNA reads TGTGCCAGCAGCTTCGGCGGGAGCGGTGAGCAGTTCTTC.

This rearrangement joins TRBV19 to TRBJ2-5, with 9 bases lining up with TRBD2. The CDR3 runs 17 residues. V shed 1 base, J shed 5 bases, and the junction held 11 bases outside the gene matches. Germline V gives CDR1 LNHDA, CDR2 SQIVND (reference sequence). CDR3 coding DNA: TGTGCCAGTAGTATAGGGGCGGGAGGGCCTTTACGGGAGACCCAGTACTTC. Residues: CASSIGAGGPLRETQYF.

Written as DNA, the CDR3 is TGTGCCAGCGGGGTGACTAGCGTGTGGGATGAGCAGTTCTTC. Protein product: CASGVTSVWDEQFF. V usage is TRBV28 and J usage is TRBJ2-1; TRBD2 aligns across 8 bases. The CDR3 totals 14 residues. V was clipped by 8 bases and J by 8 bases; unmatched bases: 11. Looked up from germline, CDR1 is MDHEN and CDR2 is SYDVKM.